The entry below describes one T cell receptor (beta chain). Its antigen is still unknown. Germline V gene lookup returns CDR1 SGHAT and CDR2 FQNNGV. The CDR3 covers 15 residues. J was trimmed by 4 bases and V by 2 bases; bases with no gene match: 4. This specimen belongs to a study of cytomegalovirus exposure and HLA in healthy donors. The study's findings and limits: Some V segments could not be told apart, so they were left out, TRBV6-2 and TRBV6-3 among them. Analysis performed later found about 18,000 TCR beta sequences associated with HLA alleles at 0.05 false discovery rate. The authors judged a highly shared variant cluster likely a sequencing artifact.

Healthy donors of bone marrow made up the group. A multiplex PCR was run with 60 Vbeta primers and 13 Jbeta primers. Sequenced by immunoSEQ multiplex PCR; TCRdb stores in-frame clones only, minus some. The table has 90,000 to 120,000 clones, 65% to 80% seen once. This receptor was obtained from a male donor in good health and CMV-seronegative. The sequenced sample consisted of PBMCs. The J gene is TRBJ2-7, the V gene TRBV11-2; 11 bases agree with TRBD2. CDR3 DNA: TGTGCCAGCAGCTTAAAACTAGCGGGAGTTTACGAGCAGTACTTC. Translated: CASSLKLAGVYEQYF.